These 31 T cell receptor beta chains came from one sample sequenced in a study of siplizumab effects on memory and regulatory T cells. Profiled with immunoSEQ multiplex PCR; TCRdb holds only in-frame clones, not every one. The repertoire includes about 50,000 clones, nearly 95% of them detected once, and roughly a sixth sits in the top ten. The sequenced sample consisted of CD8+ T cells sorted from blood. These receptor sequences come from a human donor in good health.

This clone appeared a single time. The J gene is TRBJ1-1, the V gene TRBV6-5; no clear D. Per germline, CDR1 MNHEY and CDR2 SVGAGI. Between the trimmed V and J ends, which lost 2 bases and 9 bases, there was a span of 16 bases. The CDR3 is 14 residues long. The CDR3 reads CASSYMGPMSQAFF. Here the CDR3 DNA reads TGTGCCAGCAGTTACATGGGCCCCATGAGTCAAGCTTTCTTT.

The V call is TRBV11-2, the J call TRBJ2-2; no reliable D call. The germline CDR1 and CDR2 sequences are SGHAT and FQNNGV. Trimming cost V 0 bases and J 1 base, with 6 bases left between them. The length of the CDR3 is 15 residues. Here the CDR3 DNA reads TGTGCCAGCAGCTTAGATCCTCGGAACACCGGGGAGCTGTTTTTT. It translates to CASSLDPRNTGELFF.

CDR3 amino acids: CASSQRLAVPYEQYF. The CDR3 nucleotides read TGCGCCAGCAGCCAGCGACTAGCGGTTCCCTACGAGCAGTACTTC. The V gene is TRBV4-1, the J gene TRBJ2-7; 9 bases line up with TRBD2. Per germline, CDR1 MGHRA and CDR2 YSYEKL. CDR3 length equals 15 residues. V was pared by 3 bases and J by 2 bases, with 5 bases of the junction left unmatched.

The CDR3 DNA is TGTGCCACCAGCAAAGACAGGGTACACGAGCAGTACTTC. As protein: CATSKDRVHEQYF. The chain carries TRBV15 and TRBJ2-7; 7 nucleotides line up with TRBD1. Per germline, CDR1 LNHNV and CDR2 YYDKDF (reference sequence). The CDR3 extends over 13 amino acids. V shed 4 bases, J shed 5 bases, and the junction held 5 bases outside the gene matches.

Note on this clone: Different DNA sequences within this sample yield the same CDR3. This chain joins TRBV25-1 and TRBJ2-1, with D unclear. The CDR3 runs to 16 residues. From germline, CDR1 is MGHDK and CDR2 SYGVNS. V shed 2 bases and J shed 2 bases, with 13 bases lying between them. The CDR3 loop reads CASSEGWSPPYNEQFF. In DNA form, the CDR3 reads TGTGCCAGCAGTGAAGGCTGGAGTCCCCCCTACAATGAGCAGTTCTTC. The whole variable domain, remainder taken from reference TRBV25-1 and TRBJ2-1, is EADIYQTPRYLVIGTGKKITLECSQTMGHDKMYWYQQDPGMELHLIHYSYGVNSTEKGDLSSESTVSRIRTEHFPLTLESARPSHTSQYLCASSEGWSPPYNEQFFGPGTRLTVL.

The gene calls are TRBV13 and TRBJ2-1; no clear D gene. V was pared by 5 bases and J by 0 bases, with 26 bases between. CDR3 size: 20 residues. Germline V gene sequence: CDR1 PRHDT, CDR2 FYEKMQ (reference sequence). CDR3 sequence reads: CASSQEIPQLADSSYNEQFF. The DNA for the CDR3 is TGTGCCAGCAGCCAAGAAATTCCTCAATTGGCCGATAGCTCCTACAATGAGCAGTTCTTC.

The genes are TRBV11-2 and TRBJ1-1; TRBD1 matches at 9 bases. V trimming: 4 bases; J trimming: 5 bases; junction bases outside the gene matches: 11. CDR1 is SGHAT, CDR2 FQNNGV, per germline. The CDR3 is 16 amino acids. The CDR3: CASSSPPTGGTTEAFF. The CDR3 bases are TGTGCCAGCAGCTCACCACCGACAGGGGGGACGACTGAAGCTTTCTTT.

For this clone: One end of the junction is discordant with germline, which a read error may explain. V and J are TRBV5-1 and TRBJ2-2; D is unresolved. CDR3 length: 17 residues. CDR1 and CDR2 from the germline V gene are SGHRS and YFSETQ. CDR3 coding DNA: TGCGCCGGCAGCTTGGCCGTCCAACGCTCCTACACCGGGGAGCTGTTTTTT. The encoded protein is CAGSLAVQRSYTGELFF.

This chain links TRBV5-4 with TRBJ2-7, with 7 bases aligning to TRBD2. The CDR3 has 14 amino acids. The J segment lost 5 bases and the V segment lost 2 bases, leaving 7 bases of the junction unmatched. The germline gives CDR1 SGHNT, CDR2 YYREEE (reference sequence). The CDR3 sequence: CASSLGTTLDEQYF. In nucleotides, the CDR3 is TGTGCCAGCAGCTTAGGGACTACGCTCGACGAGCAGTACTTC.

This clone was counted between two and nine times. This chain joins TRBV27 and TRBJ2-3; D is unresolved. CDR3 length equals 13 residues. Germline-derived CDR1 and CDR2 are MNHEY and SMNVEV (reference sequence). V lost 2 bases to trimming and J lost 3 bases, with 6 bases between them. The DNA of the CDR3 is TGTGCCAGCAGTTTAAGGAGTACAGATACGCAGTATTTT. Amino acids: CASSLRSTDTQYF.

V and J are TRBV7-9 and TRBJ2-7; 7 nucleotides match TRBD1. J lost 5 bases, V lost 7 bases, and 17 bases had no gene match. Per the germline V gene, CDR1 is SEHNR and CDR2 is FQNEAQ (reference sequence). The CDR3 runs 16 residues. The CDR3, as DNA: TGTGCCAGCAAGGGGGAAGACAGGGTCCCTCTCGACGAGCAGTACTTC. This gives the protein CASKGEDRVPLDEQYF.

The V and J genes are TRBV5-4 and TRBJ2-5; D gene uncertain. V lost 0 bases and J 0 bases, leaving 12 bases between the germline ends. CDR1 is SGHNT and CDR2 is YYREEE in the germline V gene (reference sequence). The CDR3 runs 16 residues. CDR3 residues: CASSLVDTGNQETQYF. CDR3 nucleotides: TGTGCCAGCAGCTTGGTCGATACCGGTAACCAAGAGACCCAGTACTTC.

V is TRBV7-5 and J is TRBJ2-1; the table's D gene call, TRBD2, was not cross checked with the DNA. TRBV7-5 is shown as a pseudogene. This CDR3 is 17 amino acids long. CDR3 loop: CVRSLERLADLYNEQFF. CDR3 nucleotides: TGTGTCAGAAGCTTAGAAAGGCTAGCGGACCTTTACAATGAGCAGTTCTTC.

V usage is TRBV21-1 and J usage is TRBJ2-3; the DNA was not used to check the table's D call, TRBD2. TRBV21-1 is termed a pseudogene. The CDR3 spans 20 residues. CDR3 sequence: CASSQGAATSARPGTDTQYF. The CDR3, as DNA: TGTGCCAGCAGCCAGGGCGCCGCAACTAGCGCCAGACCAGGCACAGATACGCAGTATTTT.

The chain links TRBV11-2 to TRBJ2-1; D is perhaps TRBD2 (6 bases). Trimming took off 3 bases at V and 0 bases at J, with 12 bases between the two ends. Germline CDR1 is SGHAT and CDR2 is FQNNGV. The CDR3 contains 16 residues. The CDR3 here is CASSFNLGSSYNEQFF. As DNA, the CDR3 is TGTGCCAGCAGCTTTAATCTCGGGAGCTCCTACAATGAGCAGTTCTTC.

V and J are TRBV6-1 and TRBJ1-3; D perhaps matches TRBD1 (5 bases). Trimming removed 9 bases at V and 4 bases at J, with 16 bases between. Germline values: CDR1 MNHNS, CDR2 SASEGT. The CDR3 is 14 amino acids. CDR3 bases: TGTGCCAGATTGATGGGGGGTGGAGGAAACACCATATATTTT. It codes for CARLMGGGGNTIYF.

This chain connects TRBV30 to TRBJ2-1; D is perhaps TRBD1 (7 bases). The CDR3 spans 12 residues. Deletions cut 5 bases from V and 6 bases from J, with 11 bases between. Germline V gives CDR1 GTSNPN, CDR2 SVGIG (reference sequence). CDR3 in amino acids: CAWGQGGNEQFF. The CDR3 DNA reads TGTGCCTGGGGGCAGGGGGGCAATGAGCAGTTCTTC. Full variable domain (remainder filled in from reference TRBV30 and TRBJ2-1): SQTIHQWPATLVQPVGSPLSLECTVEGTSNPNLYWYRQAAGRGLQLLFYSVGIGQISSEVPQNLSASRPQDRQFILSSKKLLLSDSGFYLCAWGQGGNEQFFGPGTRLTVL.

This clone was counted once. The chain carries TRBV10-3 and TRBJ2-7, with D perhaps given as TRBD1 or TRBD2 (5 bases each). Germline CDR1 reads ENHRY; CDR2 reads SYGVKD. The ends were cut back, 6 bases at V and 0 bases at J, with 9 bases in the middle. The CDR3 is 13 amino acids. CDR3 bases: TGTGCCATCAGGGGGGACGCCTCCTACGAGCAGTACTTC. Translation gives CAIRGDASYEQYF.

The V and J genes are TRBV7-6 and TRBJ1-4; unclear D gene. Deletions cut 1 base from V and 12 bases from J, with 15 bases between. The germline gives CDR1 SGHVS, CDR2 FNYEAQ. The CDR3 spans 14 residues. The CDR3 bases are TGTGCCAGCAGCTTAGGGTCTGGCGGCGCGCAACTGTTTTTT. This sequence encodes CASSLGSGGAQLFF.

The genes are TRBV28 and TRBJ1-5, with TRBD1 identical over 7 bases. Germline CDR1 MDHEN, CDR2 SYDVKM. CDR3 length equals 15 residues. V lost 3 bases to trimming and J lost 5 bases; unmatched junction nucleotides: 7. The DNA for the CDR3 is TGTGCCAGCAGTTTTCTCGAGAGGGGGCATCAGCCCCAGCATTTT. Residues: CASSFLERGHQPQHF. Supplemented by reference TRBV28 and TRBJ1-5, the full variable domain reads DVKVTQSSRYLVKRTGEKVFLECVQDMDHENMFWYRQDPGLGLRLIYFSYDVKMKEKGDIPEGYSVSREKKERFSLILESASTNQTSMYLCASSFLERGHQPQHFGDGTRLSIL.

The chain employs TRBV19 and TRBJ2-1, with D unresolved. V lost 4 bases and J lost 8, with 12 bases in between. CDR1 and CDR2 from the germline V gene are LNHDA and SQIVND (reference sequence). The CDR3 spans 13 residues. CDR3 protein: CASSNWQEDEQFF. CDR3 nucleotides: TGTGCCAGTAGTAATTGGCAGGAAGATGAGCAGTTCTTC.

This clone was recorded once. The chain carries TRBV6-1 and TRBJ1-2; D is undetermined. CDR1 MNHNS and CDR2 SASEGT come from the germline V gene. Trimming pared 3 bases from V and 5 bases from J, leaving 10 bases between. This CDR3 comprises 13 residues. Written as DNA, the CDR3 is TGTGCCAGCAGTGAGGGGAGGGTTTATGGCTACACCTTC. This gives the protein CASSEGRVYGYTF.

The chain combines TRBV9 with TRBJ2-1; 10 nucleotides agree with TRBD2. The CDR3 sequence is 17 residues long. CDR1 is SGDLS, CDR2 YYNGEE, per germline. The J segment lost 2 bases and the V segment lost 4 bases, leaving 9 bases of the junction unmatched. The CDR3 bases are TGTGCCAGCAGCAGTAGAGCCCTAGCGGGAGCCTACAATGAGCAGTTCTTC. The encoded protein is CASSSRALAGAYNEQFF.

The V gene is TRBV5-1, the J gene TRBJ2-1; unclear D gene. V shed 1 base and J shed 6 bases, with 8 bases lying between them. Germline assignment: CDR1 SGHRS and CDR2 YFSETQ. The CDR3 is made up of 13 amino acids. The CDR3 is CASSLSPINEQFF. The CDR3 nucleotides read TGCGCCAGCAGCTTGTCTCCGATCAATGAGCAGTTCTTC.

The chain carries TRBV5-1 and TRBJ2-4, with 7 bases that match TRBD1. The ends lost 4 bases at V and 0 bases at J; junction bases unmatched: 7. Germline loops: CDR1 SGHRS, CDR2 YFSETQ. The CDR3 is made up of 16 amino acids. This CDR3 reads CASSPGTEIAKNIQYF. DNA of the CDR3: TGCGCCAGCAGCCCCGGGACAGAGATAGCCAAAAACATTCAGTACTTC.

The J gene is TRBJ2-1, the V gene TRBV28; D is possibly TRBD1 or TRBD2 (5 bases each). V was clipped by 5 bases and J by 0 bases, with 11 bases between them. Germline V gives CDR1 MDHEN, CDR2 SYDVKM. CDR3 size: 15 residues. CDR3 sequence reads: CASSIGGGSYNEQFF. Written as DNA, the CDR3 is TGTGCCAGCAGTATCGGTGGGGGCTCCTACAATGAGCAGTTCTTC.

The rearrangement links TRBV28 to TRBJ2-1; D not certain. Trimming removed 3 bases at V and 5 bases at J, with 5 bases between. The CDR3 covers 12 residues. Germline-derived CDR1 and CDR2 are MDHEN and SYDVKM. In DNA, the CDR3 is TGTGCCAGCAGTTTGACGGACAATGAGCAGTTCTTC. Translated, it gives CASSLTDNEQFF.

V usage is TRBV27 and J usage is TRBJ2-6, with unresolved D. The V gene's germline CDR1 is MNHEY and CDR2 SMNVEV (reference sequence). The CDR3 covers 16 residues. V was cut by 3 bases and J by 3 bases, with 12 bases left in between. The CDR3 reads CASSFLPNVGANVLTF. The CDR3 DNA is TGTGCCAGCAGTTTCCTCCCGAATGTTGGGGCCAACGTCCTGACTTTC.

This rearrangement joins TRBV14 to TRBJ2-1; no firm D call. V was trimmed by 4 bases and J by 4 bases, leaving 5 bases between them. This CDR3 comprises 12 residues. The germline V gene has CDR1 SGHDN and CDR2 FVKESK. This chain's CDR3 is CASSPVYNEQFF. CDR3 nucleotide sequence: TGTGCCAGCAGCCCAGTGTACAATGAGCAGTTCTTC.

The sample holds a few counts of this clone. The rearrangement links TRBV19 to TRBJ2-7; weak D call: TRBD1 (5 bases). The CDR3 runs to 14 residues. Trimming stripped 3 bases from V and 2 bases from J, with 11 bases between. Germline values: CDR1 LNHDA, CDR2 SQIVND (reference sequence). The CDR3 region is CASSIRTYPYEQYF. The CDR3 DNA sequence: TGTGCCAGTAGTATCCGGACATATCCCTACGAGCAGTACTTC.

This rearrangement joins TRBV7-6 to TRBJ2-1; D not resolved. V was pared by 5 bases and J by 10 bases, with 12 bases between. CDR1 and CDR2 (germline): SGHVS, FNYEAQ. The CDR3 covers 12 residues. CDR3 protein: CASSQILSEQFF. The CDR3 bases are TGTGCCAGCAGCCAAATTCTATCGGAGCAGTTCTTC.